A selection of T cell receptor beta chains follows, all from one sample in a study of cytomegalovirus exposure and HLA in healthy donors. Libraries were prepared by immunoSEQ multiplex PCR; TCRdb keeps only in-frame clonotypes and omits some of them. Here the sample spans some 190,000 clones, 80% being singletons. Material: PBMCs. These receptors were obtained from a woman aged 30 to 39 in good health and CMV-seronegative. The CDR3 runs from the conserved cysteine through the conserved F or W. The D gene is left open where the match is weak. Some rows mark clone size as missing; the rest say once, few, many or name a class of expanded clone.

>TRBV29-1|TRBJ1-5|TRBD1|-
CSVGQGTNQPQHF
TGCAGCGTTGGACAGGGAACAAATCAGCCCCAGCATTTT
>TRBV21-1|TRBJ1-5|-|few
CASRADRGNQPQHF
TGTGCCAGCAGGGCAGACAGGGGCAATCAGCCCCAGCATTTT
>TRBV5-3|TRBJ2-6|-|-
CARSLAVGRPSNSGANVLTF
TGTGCCAGAAGCTTGGCCGTCGGCAGGCCATCCAACTCTGGGGCCAACGTCCTGACTTTC
>TRBV7-2|TRBJ2-2|TRBD2|-
CASSLVSGGGTGELFF
TGTGCCAGCAGCTTAGTTAGCGGGGGAGGAACCGGGGAGCTGTTTTTT
>TRBV4-3|TRBJ2-3|-|-
CASSQESGRGLSTDTQYF
TGCGCCAGCAGCCAAGAATCCGGTCGCGGGTTAAGCACAGATACGCAGTATTTT
>TRBV6-1|TRBJ1-1|-|-
CASSSVSLGVAFF
TGTGCCAGCAGTAGTGTCTCATTGGGAGTAGCTTTCTTT
>TRBV10-3|TRBJ2-3|-|-
CAISEFGASADTQYF
TGTGCCATCAGTGAGTTCGGGGCTAGCGCAGATACGCAGTATTTT
>TRBV7-8|TRBJ2-7|TRBD2|-
CASSPILAGGPNTYEQYF
TGTGCCAGCAGCCCCATACTAGCGGGGGGACCTAACACCTACGAGCAGTACTTC
>TRBV4-1|TRBJ1-1|-|-
CASSQVVGSGFNEAFF
TGCGCCAGCAGCCAAGTCGTTGGTAGCGGTTTCAACGAAGCTTTCTTT
>TRBV6-5|TRBJ2-2|-|-
CASSYSRPQGTGELFF
TGTGCCAGCAGTTACTCGAGACCCCAGGGGACCGGGGAGCTGTTTTTT
>TRBV4-3|TRBJ1-5|-|once
CASSQDRANQPQHF
TGCGCCAGCAGCCAAGACAGGGCCAATCAGCCCCAGCATTTT
>TRBV19|TRBJ2-7|-|many
CASKGLSYEQYF
TGTGCCAGTAAGGGACTGTCCTACGAGCAGTACTTC
>TRBV9|TRBJ2-7|TRBD1|-
CASSVVPDRGYEQYF
TGTGCCAGCAGCGTAGTTCCGGACAGGGGCTACGAGCAGTACTTC
>TRBV5-1|TRBJ2-2|-|-
CASSLTGIHTGELFF
TGCGCCAGCAGCTTAACAGGTATCCACACCGGGGAGCTGTTTTTT
>TRBV19|TRBJ2-1|-|-
CASSPSYNEQFF
TGTGCCAGTTCTCCCTCCTACAATGAGCAGTTCTTC
>TRBV30|TRBJ2-5|-|-
CACRAGPGRTQYF
TGTGCCTGTCGAGCGGGTCCGGGCCGGACCCAGTACTTC